This T cell receptor beta chain emerged from a study of T cells in women clearing cervical HPV infection. At the level of the study: Women with histologically confirmed HPV16-related CIN3 or worse, 2 with invasive cancer, served as cases. Controls' single incident HPV16 infection cleared within 12 months without precancer.

Sequencing was performed with immunoSEQ multiplex PCR; in TCRdb, only in-frame clones are kept and a portion is missing. This sample contains about 40,000 clones. Findings and caveats of the study: Cases and controls were distinguished at AUC over 0.75 by richness and V genes. Unknown T-cell numbers per sample may underlie the richness differences.

The germline CDR1 and CDR2 sequences are MNHNS and SASEGT. The ends lost 4 bases at V and 4 bases at J; junction bases unmatched: 7. This CDR3 comprises 15 residues. Comments on this clone: Antigen: not known. The DNA ends 3 residues before the CDR3 does, and the rest of the CDR3 is filled in from the germline J gene.

Sample: blood buffy coat. The chain carries TRBV6-1 and TRBJ1-5, with TRBD1 matching over 7 bases. This TCR was recovered from a woman aged 18 to 75 with a cervical HPV16 infection that either progressed to CIN3+ or cleared (not recorded which). The CDR3 sequence is CASSATGTDNQPQHF. CDR3 DNA (partial): TGTGCCAGCAGTGCCACCGGGACAGATAATCAGCCC.